This is a list of T cell receptor beta chains from one sample in a study of regulatory T cells in long-lasting Graves disease. MiXCR was run by TCRdb on the multiplex PCR reads, yielding one entry per CDR3 protein. The table shows fewer than 550,000 distinct CDR3 sequences, with approximately 21% occurring only once. Sequenced material: peripheral blood mononuclear cells (PBMCs), taken when the disease was refractory, from a patient treated with antithyroid drugs. Receptor source: a female donor with Graves disease. The CDR3 runs from the conserved cysteine through the conserved F or W. A D gene is named only where the DNA matches it firmly. Where a row states a size, it is once, few, many or the class of an expanded clone; other rows omit it.

>many|TRBJ2-7|TRBV7-2|TRBD2
CASSPGLPDYEQYF
TGTGCCAGCAGCCCGGGACTACCAGACTACGAGCAGTACTTC
>many|TRBJ1-2|TRBV19|-
CASSPPWDNYGYTF
TGTGCCAGTAGTCCCCCATGGGACAACTATGGCTACACCTTC
>many|TRBJ2-7|TRBV7-8|TRBD2
CASSLGGGTPYEQYF
TGTGCCAGCAGCTTAGGGGGGGGGACCCCCTACGAGCAGTACTTC
>once|TRBJ1-1|TRBV4-1|TRBD1
CASSNTGGRDTEAFF
TGCGCCAGCAGTAATACAGGGGGCCGAGACACTGAAGCTTTCTTT
>many|TRBJ1-1|TRBV28|-
CASSLGEVGTEAFF
TGTGCCAGCAGTTTGGGGGAGGTTGGCACTGAAGCTTTCTTT
>few|TRBJ2-2|TRBV28|-
CASAGNTGELFF
TGTGCCAGCGCAGGGAACACCGGGGAGCTGTTTTTT
>-|TRBJ1-2|TRBV6-1|-
CASKNQAATNYGYTF
TGTGCCAGCAAAAATCAGGCCGCAACTAACTATGGCTACACCTTC
>many|TRBJ2-7|TRBV20-1|-
CSARGRQYYEQYF
TGCAGTGCTAGGGGTAGGCAATACTACGAGCAGTACTTC
>few|TRBJ1-5|TRBV7-9|-
CASSRSGAGDQPQHF
TGTGCCAGCAGTCGTTCTGGGGCAGGGGACCAGCCCCAGCATTTT
>many|TRBJ1-5|TRBV28|-
CASKEDFSNQPQHF
TGTGCCAGCAAAGAGGATTTTAGCAATCAGCCCCAGCATTTT
>many|TRBJ1-1|TRBV28|TRBD1
CASSPGQGSTEAFF
TGCGCCAGCAGCCCGGGACAGGGGAGTACTGAAGCTTTCTTT
>-|TRBJ2-7|TRBV9|-
CASSVGPSVYEQYF
TGTGCCAGCAGCGTAGGCCCTAGCGTCTACGAGCAGTACTTC
>-|TRBJ2-1|TRBV19|-
CASSIDWNEQFF
TGTGCCAGTAGTATAGATTGGAATGAGCAGTTCTTC
>once|TRBJ2-2|TRBV20-1|-
CSAIRAGDTGELFF
TGCAGTGCAATACGTGCAGGGGACACCGGGGAGCTGTTTTTT
>many|TRBJ2-5|TRBV20-1|TRBD2
CSARDSAASGRMEETQYF
TGCAGTGCTAGAGATTCAGCTGCTAGCGGGAGGATGGAAGAGACCCAGTACTTC
>few|TRBJ2-7|TRBV6-2/TRBV6-3|TRBD1
CASSDGQGVTYEQYF
TGTGCCAGCAGTGACGGACAGGGGGTTACCTACGAGCAGTACTTC
>-|TRBJ1-5|TRBV29-1|-
CSVGQGREPQHF
TGCAGCGTAGGGCAGGGTAGGGAGCCCCAGCATTTT
>few|TRBJ1-2|TRBV7-2|-
CASSPRGGWNNYGYTF
TGTGCCAGCAGCCCAAGGGGCGGATGGAACAACTATGGCTACACCTTC
>many|TRBJ1-2|TRBV2|-
CASRDSSNYGYTF
TGTGCCAGCAGGGACAGTTCAAACTATGGCTACACCTTC
>-|TRBJ1-1|TRBV6-1|-
CASSKLKSKITANTEAFF
TGTGCCAGCAGCAAACTAAAATCCAAAATAACAGCGAACACTGAAGCTTTCTTT
>-|TRBJ1-2|TRBV6-1|-
CASSAGTGLHYGYTF
TGTGCCAGCAGTGCCGGCACAGGTCTCCACTATGGCTACACCTTC
>many|TRBJ2-5|TRBV20-1|-
CSASGSQETQYF
TGCAGTGCTAGCGGATCGCAAGAGACCCAGTACTTC
>few|TRBJ2-2|TRBV2|-
CASSEAPRYTGELFF
TGTGCCAGCAGTGAAGCACCCCGATACACCGGGGAGCTGTTTTTT
>-|TRBJ1-5|TRBV11-2|-
CTSSPGTNQPQHF
TGTACCAGCTCACCAGGTACCAATCAGCCCCAGCATTTT
>-|TRBJ2-2|TRBV24-1|-
CATSDPRTMNTGELFF
TGTGCCACCAGTGACCCTCGGACGATGAACACCGGGGAGCTGTTTTTT
>once|TRBJ2-3|TRBV11-2|-
CASSLGHDPDTQYF
TGTGCCAGCAGCTTGGGACACGATCCAGATACGCAGTATTTT
>many|TRBJ1-5|TRBV15|-
CATSVRRAGGDQPQHF
TGTGCCACCAGCGTCCGCCGGGCCGGAGGCGATCAGCCCCAGCATTTT
>-|TRBJ2-3|TRBV28|-
CASSLSGISSTDTQYF
TGTGCCAGCAGTTTAAGCGGCATTTCTAGCACAGATACGCAGTATTTT
>-|TRBJ2-2|TRBV7-6|TRBD1
CASSPPAGGWAGELFF
TGTGCCAGCAGCCCCCCCGCAGGGGGCTGGGCCGGGGAGCTGTTTTTT
>few|TRBJ2-3|TRBV5-1|-
CASSSGLLTDTQYF
TGCGCCAGCAGCTCTGGACTCCTCACAGATACGCAGTATTTT
>few|TRBJ2-2|TRBV7-2|TRBD2
CASSLMAGGNTGELFF
TGTGCCAGCAGCTTAATGGCGGGAGGGAACACCGGGGAGCTGTTTTTT
>-|TRBJ2-5|TRBV7-9|TRBD1
CASSFSRDSHQETQYF
TGTGCCAGCAGCTTCAGCCGGGACAGCCACCAAGAGACCCAGTACTTC
>once|TRBJ1-6|TRBV19|TRBD1
CASRETGTDNSPLHF
TGTGCCAGCAGAGAGACCGGGACAGATAATTCACCCCTCCACTTT
>-|TRBJ1-2|TRBV7-9|-
CATKPPRDMGPELNYGYTF
TGTGCCACCAAACCCCCCCGGGACATGGGGCCTGAACTCAACTATGGCTACACCTTC
>-|TRBJ1-1|TRBV6-2/TRBV6-3|-
CASSYGLGAEAFF
TGTGCCAGCAGTTACGGGCTGGGGGCTGAAGCTTTCTTT
>-|TRBJ2-5|TRBV30|TRBD2
CAWDETSGQETQYF
TGTGCCTGGGACGAAACTAGCGGCCAAGAGACCCAGTACTTC
>-|TRBJ2-3|TRBV27|-
CASSWDLTTDTQYF
TGTGCCAGCAGTTGGGACTTAACCACAGATACGCAGTATTTT
>few|TRBJ1-5|TRBV27|-
CASSLFTGARQPQHF
TGTGCCAGCAGTTTATTTACGGGGGCACGGCAGCCCCAGCATTTT
>few|TRBJ2-2|TRBV19|-
CASSIDVLELFF
TGTGCCAGTAGTATAGATGTTTTGGAGCTGTTTTTT
>many|TRBJ1-1|TRBV2|-
CASSEQGKTGNTEAFF
TGTGCCAGCAGTGAACAGGGAAAGACCGGGAACACTGAAGCTTTCTTT
>-|TRBJ2-4|TRBV13|TRBD1
CASSKGQGGSQRNIQYF
TGTGCCAGCAGCAAGGGACAGGGAGGGAGTCAAAGAAACATTCAGTACTTC
>-|TRBJ2-7|TRBV27|TRBD1
CASSLWGQTYEQYF
TGTGCCAGCAGTTTATGGGGACAGACCTACGAGCAGTACTTC
>few|TRBJ1-5|TRBV20-1|TRBD1
CSARRPGGNRGNQPQHF
TGCAGTGCTAGACGCCCAGGGGGCAATCGGGGCAATCAGCCCCAGCATTTT
>few|TRBJ2-2|TRBV6-1|-
CASKGSVPGELFF
TGTGCCAGCAAGGGGAGCGTCCCCGGGGAGCTGTTTTTT
>few|TRBJ1-2|TRBV6-5|-
CASSYGVRGANYGYTF
TGTGCCAGCAGTTATGGGGTCAGGGGAGCTAACTATGGCTACACCTTC
>many|TRBJ1-5|TRBV2|TRBD1
CASSAADRTHDFYSNQPQHF
TGTGCCAGCAGTGCCGCGGACAGGACACATGACTTTTATAGCAATCAGCCCCAGCATTTT
>-|TRBJ2-1|TRBV6-2/TRBV6-3|-
CASSYQGPYNEQFF
TGTGCCAGCAGTTACCAGGGTCCCTACAATGAGCAGTTCTTC
>many|TRBJ2-7|TRBV28|-
CASSLGRTYEQYF
TGTGCCAGCAGCTTAGGCAGAACCTACGAGCAGTACTTC
>many|TRBJ2-7|TRBV20-1|-
CSANSGTIYEQYF
TGCAGTGCTAATTCCGGGACCATCTACGAGCAGTACTTC
>many|TRBJ2-7|TRBV5-1|-
CASSYRQGGSLDYEQYF
TGCGCCAGCAGCTACAGACAGGGAGGATCGTTGGACTACGAGCAGTACTTC
>many|TRBJ2-7|TRBV27|TRBD2
CASRLAGPYEQYF
TGTGCCAGCAGACTAGCGGGACCCTACGAGCAGTACTTC
>many|TRBJ1-2|TRBV6-1|-
CASRPGNYGYTF
TGTGCCAGCAGGCCCGGAAACTATGGCTACACCTTC
>many|TRBJ2-5|TRBV18|-
CASSPRAQETQYF
TGTGCCAGCTCACCACGGGCACAAGAGACCCAGTACTTC
>few|TRBJ2-7|TRBV19|TRBD2
CASSTLRRGDYEQYF
TGTGCCAGTAGTACCCTTCGACGGGGGGACTACGAGCAGTACTTC
>many|TRBJ1-2|TRBV2|-
CASSKLNREPRYGYTF
TGTGCCAGCAGTAAACTAAACAGGGAACCCCGCTATGGCTACACCTTC
>many|TRBJ1-2|TRBV2|-
CASSDSGNYGYTF
TGTGCCAGCAGTGACTCGGGAAATTATGGCTACACCTTC
>few|TRBJ2-7|TRBV29-1|TRBD1
CSVEGMGQGVSYEQYF
TGCAGCGTTGAGGGTATGGGGCAGGGGGTCTCCTACGAGCAGTACTTC
>many|TRBJ1-6|TRBV28|TRBD1
CASSLRDRGHSPLHF
TGTGCCAGCAGCTTACGAGACAGGGGGCATTCACCCCTCCACTTT
>many|TRBJ2-5|TRBV24-1|TRBD2
CATSDFLAGAQETQYF
TGTGCCACCAGTGATTTTTTGGCGGGAGCACAAGAGACCCAGTACTTC
>-|TRBJ1-2|TRBV29-1|-
CSVEDPRGYTF
TGCAGCGTTGAAGACCCGCGCGGCTACACCTTC